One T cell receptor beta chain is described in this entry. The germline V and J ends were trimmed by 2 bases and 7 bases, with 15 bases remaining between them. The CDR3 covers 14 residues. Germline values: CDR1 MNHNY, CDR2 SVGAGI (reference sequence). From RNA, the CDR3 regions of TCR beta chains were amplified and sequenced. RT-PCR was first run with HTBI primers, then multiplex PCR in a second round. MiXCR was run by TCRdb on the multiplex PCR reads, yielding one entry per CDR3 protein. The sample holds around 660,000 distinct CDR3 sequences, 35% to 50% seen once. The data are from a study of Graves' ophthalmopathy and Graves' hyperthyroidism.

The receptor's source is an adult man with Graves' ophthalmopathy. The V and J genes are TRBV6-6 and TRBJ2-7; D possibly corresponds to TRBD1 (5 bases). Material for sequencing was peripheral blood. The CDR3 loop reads CASSYDRPTAEQYF. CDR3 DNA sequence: TGTGCCAGCAGTTACGACAGACCCACAGCGGAGCAGTACTTC.